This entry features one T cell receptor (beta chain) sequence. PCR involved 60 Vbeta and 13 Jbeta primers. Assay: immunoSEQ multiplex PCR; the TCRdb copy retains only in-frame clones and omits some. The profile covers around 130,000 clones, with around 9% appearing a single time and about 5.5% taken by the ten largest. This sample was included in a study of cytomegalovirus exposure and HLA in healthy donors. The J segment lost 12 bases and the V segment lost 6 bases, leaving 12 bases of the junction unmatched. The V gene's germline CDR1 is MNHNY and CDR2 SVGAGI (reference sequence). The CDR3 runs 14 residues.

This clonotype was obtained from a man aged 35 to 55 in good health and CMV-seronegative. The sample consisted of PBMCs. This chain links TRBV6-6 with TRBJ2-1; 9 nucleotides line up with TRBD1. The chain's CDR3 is CASRPLTGGARQFF. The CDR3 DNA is TGTGCCAGCAGACCTCTAACAGGGGGCGCGCGGCAGTTCTTC.